A selection of T cell receptor beta chains follows, all from one sample in a study of regulatory T cells in long-lasting Graves disease. TCRdb reprocessed the multiplex PCR reads with MiXCR, giving one entry per CDR3 protein. The profile shows under 450,000 distinct CDR3 sequences, approximately 12% of them singletons. The sample was also reused in another study, on T cells in Graves' hyperthyroidism and ophthalmopathy.

The material was peripheral blood mononuclear cells (PBMCs), obtained at new diagnosis, from a patient treated with antithyroid drugs. The source is a young woman with Graves disease. The conserved cysteine and the conserved F or W are not part of the CDR3 here.

TRBJ2-1,TRBV5-1,ASSAPGGSEQF
TRBJ2-7,TRBV6-2/TRBV6-3,ASSAESSYEQY
TRBJ2-1,TRBV27,ASSSTWGGRDNEQF
TRBJ2-5,TRBV5-4,ASSVRGLGWETQY
TRBJ2-7,TRBV2,ASTFGTGTYEQY
TRBJ2-4,TRBV7-6,ASSPHQGAKNIQY
TRBJ2-7,TRBV18,ASSQGPYEQY
TRBJ1-4,TRBV7-9,ASSLIQGEKLF
TRBJ2-3,TRBV15,ATSRERPSTDTQY
TRBJ2-3,TRBV13,ASSLALRAGDTQY